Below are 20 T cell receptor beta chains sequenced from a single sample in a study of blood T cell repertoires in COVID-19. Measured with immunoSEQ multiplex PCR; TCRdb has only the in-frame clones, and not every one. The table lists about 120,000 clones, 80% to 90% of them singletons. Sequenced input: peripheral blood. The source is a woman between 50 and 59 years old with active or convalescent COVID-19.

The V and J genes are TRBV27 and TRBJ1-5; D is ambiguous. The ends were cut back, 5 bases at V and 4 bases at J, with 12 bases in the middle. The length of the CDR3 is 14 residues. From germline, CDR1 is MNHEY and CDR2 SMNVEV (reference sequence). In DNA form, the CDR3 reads TGTGCCAGCAGTCCGGCGGCCAGTAATCAGCCCCAGCATTTT. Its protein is CASSPAASNQPQHF.

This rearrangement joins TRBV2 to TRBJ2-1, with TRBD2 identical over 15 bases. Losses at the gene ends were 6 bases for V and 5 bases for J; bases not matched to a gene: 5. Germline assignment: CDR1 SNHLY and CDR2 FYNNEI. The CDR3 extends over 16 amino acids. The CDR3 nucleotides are TGTGCCAGCAGCGGGGGACTAGCGGGAGGAGACAATGAGCAGTTCTTC. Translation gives CASSGGLAGGDNEQFF.

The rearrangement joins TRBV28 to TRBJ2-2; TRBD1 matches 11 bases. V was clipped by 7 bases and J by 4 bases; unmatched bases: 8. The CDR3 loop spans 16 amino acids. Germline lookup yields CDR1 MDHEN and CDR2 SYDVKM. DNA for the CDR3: TGTGCCAGCACCGTCCCTGGGACAGGGGGCACCGGGGAGCTGTTTTTT. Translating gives CASTVPGTGGTGELFF.

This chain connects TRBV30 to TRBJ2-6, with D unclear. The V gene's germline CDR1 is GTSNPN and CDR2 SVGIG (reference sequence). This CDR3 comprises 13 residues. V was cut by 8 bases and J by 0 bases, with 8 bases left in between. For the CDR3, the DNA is TGTGCCAGAGACACCTCTGGGGCCAACGTCCTGACTTTC. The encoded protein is CARDTSGANVLTF.

The CDR3: CASSRTGANGNTIYF. As DNA, the CDR3 is TGTGCCAGCAGCCGGACAGGGGCTAATGGAAACACCATATATTTT. The chain has TRBV7-2 and TRBJ1-3, with 9 bases aligning to TRBD1. The CDR3 runs to 15 residues. Germline-derived CDR1 and CDR2 are SGHTA and FQGNSA. V trimming: 5 bases; J trimming: 3 bases; junction bases outside the gene matches: 5.

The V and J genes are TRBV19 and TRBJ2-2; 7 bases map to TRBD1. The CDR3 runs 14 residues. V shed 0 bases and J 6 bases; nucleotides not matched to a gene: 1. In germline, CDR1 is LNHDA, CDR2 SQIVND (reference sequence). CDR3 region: CASSIEQGPGELFF. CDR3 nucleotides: TGTGCCAGTAGTATAGAACAGGGGCCCGGGGAGCTGTTTTTT.

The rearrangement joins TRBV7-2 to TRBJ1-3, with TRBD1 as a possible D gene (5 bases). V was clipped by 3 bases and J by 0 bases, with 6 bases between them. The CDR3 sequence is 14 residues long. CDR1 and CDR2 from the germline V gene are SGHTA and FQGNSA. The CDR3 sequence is CASSFDSSGNTIYF. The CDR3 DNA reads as TGTGCCAGCAGCTTTGACAGCTCTGGAAACACCATATATTTT.

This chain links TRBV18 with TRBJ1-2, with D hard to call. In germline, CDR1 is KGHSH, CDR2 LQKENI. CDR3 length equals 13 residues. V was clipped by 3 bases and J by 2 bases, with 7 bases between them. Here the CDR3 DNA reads TGTGCCAGCTCACCTGGCAGAAACTATGGCTACACCTTC. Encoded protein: CASSPGRNYGYTF.

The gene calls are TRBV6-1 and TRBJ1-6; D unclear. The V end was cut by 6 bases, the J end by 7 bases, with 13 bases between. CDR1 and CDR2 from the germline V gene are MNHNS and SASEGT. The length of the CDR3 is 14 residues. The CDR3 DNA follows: TGTGCCAGCAGCTCCGGGAGACCAAATTCACCCCTCCACTTT. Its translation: CASSSGRPNSPLHF.

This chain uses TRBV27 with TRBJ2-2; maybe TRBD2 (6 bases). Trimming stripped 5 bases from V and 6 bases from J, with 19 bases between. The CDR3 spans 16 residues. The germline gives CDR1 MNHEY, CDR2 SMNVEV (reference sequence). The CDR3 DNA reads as TGTGCCAGCAGTACCACCGGGACTCCTCGGGCCGGGGAGCTGTTTTTT. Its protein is CASSTTGTPRAGELFF.

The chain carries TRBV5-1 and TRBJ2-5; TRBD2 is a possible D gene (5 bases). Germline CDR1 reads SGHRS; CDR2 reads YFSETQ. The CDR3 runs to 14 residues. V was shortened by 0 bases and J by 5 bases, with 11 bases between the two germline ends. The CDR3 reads CASSLGSGVETQYF. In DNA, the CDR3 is TGCGCCAGCAGCTTGGGGTCCGGGGTGGAGACCCAGTACTTC.

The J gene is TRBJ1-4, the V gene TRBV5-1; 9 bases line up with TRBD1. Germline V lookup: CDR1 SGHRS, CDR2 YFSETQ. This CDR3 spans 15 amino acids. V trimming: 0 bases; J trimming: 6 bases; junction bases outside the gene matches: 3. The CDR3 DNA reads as TGCGCCAGCAGCTTGGCCAACAGGGGGCATGAAAAACTGTTTTTT. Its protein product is CASSLANRGHEKLFF.

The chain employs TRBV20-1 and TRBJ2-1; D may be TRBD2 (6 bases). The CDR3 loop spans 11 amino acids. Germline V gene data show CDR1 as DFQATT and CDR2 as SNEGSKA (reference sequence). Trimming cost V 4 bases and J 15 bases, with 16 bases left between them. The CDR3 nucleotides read TGCAGTGCTACCCTGACGACTAGTATGTTCTTC. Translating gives CSATLTTSMFF.

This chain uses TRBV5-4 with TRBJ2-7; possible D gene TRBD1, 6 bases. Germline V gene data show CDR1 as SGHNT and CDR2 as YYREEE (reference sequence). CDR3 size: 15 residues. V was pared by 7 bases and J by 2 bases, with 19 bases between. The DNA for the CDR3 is TGTGCCAGCCAACCGGGCCAGGGGAAAACCTACGAGCAGTACTTC. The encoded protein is CASQPGQGKTYEQYF.

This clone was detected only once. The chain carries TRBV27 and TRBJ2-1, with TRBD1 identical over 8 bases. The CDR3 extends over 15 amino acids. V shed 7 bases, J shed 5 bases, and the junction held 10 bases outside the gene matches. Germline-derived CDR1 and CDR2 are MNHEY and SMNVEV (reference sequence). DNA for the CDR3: TGTGCCAGCACGCGCCGGGACAGGACGAACAATGAGCAGTTCTTC. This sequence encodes CASTRRDRTNNEQFF.

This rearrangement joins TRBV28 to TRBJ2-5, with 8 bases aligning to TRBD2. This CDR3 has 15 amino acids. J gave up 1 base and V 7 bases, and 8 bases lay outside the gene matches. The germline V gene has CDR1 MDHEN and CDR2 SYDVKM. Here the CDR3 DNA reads TGTGCCAGCACCCCGGGAGGGGGGGCCCAAGAGACCCAGTACTTC. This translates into CASTPGGGAQETQYF.

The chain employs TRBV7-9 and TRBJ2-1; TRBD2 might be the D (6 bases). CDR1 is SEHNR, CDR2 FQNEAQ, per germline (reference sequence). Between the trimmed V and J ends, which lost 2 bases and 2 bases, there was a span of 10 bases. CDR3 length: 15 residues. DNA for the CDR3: TGTGCCAGCAGCTTAAAGCGACTAGCCTACAATGAGCAGTTCTTC. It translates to CASSLKRLAYNEQFF.

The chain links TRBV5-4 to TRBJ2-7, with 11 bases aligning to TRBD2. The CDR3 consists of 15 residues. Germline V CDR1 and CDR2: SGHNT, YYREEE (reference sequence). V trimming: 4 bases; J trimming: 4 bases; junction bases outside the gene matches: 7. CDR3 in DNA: TGTGCCAGCAGCCCGGGACTAGCGGCAGTATACGAGCAGTACTTC. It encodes CASSPGLAAVYEQYF.

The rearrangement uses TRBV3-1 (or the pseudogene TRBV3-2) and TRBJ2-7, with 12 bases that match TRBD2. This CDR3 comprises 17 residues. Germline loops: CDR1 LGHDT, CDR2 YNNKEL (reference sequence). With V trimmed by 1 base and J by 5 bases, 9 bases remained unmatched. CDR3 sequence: CASSQGLAGVNRDEQYF. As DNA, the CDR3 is TGTGCCAGCAGCCAAGGACTAGCGGGAGTAAACCGGGACGAGCAGTACTTC.

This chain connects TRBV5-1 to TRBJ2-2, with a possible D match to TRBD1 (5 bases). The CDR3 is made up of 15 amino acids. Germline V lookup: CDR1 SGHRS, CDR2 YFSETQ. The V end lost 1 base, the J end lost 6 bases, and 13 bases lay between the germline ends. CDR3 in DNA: TGCGCCAGCAGCTTGAGGTCAGGGTCCGCCGGGGAGCTGTTTTTT. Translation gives CASSLRSGSAGELFF.